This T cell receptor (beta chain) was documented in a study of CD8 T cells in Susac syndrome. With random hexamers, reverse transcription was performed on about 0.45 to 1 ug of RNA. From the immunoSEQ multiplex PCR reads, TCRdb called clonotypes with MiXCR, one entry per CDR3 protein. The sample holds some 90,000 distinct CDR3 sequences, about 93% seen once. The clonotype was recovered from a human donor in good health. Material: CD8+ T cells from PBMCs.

The CDR3 nucleotides are TGTGCCATCAGTGCTGGCACTGAAGCTTTCTTT. Translating it yields CAISAGTEAFF. This chain uses TRBV10-3 with TRBJ1-1, with no clear D. In germline, CDR1 is ENHRY, CDR2 SYGVKD. This CDR3 spans 11 amino acids. Deletions cut 4 bases from V and 4 bases from J, with 4 bases between.